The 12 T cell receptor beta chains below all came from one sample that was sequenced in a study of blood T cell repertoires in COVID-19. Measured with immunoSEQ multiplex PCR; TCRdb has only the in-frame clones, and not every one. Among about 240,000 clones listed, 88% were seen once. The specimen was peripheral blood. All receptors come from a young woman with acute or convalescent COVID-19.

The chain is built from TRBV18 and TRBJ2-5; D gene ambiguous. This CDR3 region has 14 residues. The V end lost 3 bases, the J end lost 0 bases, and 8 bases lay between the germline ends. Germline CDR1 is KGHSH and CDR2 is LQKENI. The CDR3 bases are TGTGCCAGCTCACCGGGTACAGACCAAGAGACCCAGTACTTC. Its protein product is CASSPGTDQETQYF. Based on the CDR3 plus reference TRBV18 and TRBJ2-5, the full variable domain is NAGVMQNPRHLVRRRGQEARLRCSPMKGHSHVYWYRQLPEEGLKFMVYLQKENIIDESGMPKERFSAEFPKEGPSILRIQQVVRGDSAAYFCASSPGTDQETQYFGPGTRLLVL.

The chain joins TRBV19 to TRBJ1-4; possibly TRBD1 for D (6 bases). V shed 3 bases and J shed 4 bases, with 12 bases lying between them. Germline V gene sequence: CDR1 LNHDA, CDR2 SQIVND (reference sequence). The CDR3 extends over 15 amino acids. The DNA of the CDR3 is TGTGCCAGTAGTATGAGGACAGCCTATAATGAAAAACTGTTTTTT. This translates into CASSMRTAYNEKLFF.

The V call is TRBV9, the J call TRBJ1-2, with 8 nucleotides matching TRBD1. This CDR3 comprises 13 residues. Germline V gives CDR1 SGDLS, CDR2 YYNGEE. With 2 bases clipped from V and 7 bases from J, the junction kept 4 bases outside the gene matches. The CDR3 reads CASSVRQGSGYTF. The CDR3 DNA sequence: TGTGCCAGCAGCGTGAGACAGGGGAGTGGCTACACCTTC.

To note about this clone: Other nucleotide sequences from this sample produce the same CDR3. The CDR3 loop reads CASSPGTSGTYEQYF. The CDR3 DNA is TGTGCCAGTAGTCCTGGGACTAGCGGGACCTACGAGCAGTACTTC. This chain joins TRBV19 and TRBJ2-7; 13 bases fit TRBD2. V lost 5 bases and J lost 2; bases outside the gene matches: 3. Per the germline V gene, CDR1 is LNHDA and CDR2 is SQIVND (reference sequence). This CDR3 region has 15 residues. The variable domain in full, with the rest retrieved from reference TRBV19 and TRBJ2-7, is DGGITQSPKYLFRKEGQNVTLSCEQNLNHDAMYWYRQDPGQGLRLIYYSQIVNDFQKGDIAEGYSVSREKKESFPLTVTSAQKNPTAFYLCASSPGTSGTYEQYFGPGTRLTVT.

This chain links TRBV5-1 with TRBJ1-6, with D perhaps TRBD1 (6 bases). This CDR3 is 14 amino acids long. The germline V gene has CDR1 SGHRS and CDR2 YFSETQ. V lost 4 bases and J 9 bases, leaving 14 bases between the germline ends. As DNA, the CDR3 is TGCGCCAGCAGCCCTCTGGGGGCGGTTTCACCCCTCCACTTT. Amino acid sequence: CASSPLGAVSPLHF.

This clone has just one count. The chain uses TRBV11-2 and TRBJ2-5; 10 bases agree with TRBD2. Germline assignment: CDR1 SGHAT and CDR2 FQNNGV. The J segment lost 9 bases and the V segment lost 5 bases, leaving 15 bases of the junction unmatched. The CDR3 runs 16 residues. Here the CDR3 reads CASSPDGLAGAGAQYF. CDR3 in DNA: TGTGCCAGCAGCCCGGACGGCCTAGCGGGAGCCGGGGCCCAGTACTTC.

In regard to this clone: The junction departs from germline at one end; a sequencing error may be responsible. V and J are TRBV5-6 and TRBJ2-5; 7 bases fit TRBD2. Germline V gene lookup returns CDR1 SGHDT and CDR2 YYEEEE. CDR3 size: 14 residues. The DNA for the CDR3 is TGTGCGAGCAGGGCTAGCGGATTCCAAGAGACCCAGTACTTC. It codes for CASRASGFQETQYF.

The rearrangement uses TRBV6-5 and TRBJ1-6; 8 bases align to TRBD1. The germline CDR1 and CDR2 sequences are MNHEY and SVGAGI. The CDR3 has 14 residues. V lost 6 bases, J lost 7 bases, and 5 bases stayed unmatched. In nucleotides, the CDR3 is TGTGCCAGCAGGAAGGACAGGGTGAATTCACCCCTCCACTTT. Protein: CASRKDRVNSPLHF.

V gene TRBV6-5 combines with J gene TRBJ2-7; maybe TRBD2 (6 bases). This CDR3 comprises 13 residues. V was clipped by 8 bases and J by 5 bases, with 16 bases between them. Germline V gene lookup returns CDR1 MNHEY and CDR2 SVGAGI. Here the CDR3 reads CASVRLGSDEQYF. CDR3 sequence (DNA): TGTGCCAGCGTACGACTAGGATCCGACGAGCAGTACTTC.

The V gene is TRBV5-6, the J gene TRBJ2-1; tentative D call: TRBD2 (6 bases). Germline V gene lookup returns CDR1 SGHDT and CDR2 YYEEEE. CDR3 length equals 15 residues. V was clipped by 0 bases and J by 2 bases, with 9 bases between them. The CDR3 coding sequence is TGTGCCAGCAGCTTGGTGGGGGGAGCCTACAATGAGCAGTTCTTC. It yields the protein CASSLVGGAYNEQFF.

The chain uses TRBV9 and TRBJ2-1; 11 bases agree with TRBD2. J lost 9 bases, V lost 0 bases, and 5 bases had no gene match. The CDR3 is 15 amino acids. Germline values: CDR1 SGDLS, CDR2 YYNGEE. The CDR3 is CASSVGSGRAAEQFF. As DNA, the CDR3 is TGTGCCAGCAGCGTAGGTAGCGGGAGGGCCGCTGAGCAGTTCTTC.

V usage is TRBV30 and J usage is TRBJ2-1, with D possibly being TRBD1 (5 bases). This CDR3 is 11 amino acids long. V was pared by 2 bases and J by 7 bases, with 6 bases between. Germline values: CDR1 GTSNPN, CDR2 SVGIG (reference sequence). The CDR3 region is CAWSQGNEQFF. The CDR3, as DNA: TGTGCCTGGAGTCAGGGAAATGAGCAGTTCTTC.